This record concerns one T cell receptor (beta chain) sequence. Its matching antigen is unknown. The CDR3 spans 13 residues. V gave up 5 bases and J gave up 4 bases; unmatched junction bases: 4. CDR1 and CDR2 from the germline V gene are GTSNPN and SVGIG (reference sequence). This sample stems from a study of cytomegalovirus exposure and HLA in healthy donors. Study in general: Samples from HLA-typed donors yielded 85 million to 95 million unique TCRs in an early data release.

It was with 60 Vbeta and 13 Jbeta primers that the PCR ran. The protocol was immunoSEQ multiplex PCR, while the TCRdb copy is restricted to in-frame clones and leaves out a portion. The ten most abundant clones cover approximately 15% of a sample with 60,000 to 70,000 clones. Study results and limitations: CMV serostatus was the only recorded immune exposure for donors.

The source is a boy aged 10-17 years in good health and CMV-seronegative. The chain has TRBV30 and TRBJ1-4; TRBD1 agrees at 7 bases. Sequencing was performed on PBMCs. The CDR3 sequence is CAWGGQLNEKLFF. CDR3 bases: TGTGCCTGGGGGGGACAGCTTAATGAAAAACTGTTTTTT.